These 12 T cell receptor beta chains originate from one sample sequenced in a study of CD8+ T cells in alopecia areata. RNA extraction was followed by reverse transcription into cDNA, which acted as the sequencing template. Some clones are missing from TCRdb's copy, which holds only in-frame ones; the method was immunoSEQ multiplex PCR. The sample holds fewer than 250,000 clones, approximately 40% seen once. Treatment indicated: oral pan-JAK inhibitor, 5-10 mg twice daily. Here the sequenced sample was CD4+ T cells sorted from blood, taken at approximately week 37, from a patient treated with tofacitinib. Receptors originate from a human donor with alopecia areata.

The CDR3 sequence: CSASPRGSYTF. The DNA of the CDR3 is TGCAGTGCTAGTCCCAGGGGAAGCTACACCTTC. This chain uses TRBV20-1 with TRBJ1-2; D possibly corresponds to TRBD1 (6 bases). The germline V gene encodes CDR1 DFQATT and CDR2 SNEGSKA (reference sequence). V gave up 3 bases and J gave up 9 bases, with 11 bases separating them. The CDR3 length is 11 residues.

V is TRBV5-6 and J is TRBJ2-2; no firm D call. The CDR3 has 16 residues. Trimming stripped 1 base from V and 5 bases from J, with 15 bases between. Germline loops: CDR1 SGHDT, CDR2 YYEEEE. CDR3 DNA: TGTGCCAGCAGCTTGTTCTACCAACTGAAAACCGGGGAGCTGTTTTTT. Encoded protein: CASSLFYQLKTGELFF.

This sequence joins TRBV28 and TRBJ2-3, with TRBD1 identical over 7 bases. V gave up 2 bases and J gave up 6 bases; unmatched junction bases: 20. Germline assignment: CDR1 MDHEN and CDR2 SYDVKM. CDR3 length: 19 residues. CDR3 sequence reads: CASSLSPLGQDTTWDTQYF. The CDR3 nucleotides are TGTGCCAGCAGTTTAAGCCCCCTCGGACAGGATACTACGTGGGATACGCAGTATTTT.

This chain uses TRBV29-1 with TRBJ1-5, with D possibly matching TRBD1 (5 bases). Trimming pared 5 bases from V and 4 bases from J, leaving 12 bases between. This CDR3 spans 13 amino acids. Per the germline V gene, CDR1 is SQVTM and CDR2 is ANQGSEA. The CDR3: CSVLGTQNQPQHF. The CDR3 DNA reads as TGCAGCGTTCTCGGGACCCAAAATCAGCCCCAGCATTTT.

CDR3 bases: TGTGCCAGCAGCTTAAGCGGGGGCGATACCTACGAGCAGTACTTC. Its translation: CASSLSGGDTYEQYF. The chain is built from TRBV7-3 and TRBJ2-7; possibly TRBD2 for D (7 bases). Trimming cost V 1 base and J 2 bases, with 12 bases left between them. In germline, CDR1 is SGHTA, CDR2 FQGTGA. This CDR3 is 15 amino acids long.

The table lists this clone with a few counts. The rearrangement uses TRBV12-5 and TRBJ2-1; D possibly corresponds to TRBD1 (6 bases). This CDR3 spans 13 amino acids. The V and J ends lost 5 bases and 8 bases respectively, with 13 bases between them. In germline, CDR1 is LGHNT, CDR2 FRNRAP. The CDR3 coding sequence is TGTGCTAGTGGTCCTCATCAGGGGCATGAGCAGTTCTTC. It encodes CASGPHQGHEQFF.

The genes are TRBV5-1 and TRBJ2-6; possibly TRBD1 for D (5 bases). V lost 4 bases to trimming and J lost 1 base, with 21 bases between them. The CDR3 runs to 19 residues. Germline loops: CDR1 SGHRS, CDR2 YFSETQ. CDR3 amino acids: CASSMATGSHRSGANVLTF. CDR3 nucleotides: TGCGCCAGCAGCATGGCAACAGGATCCCATAGGTCTGGGGCCAACGTCCTGACTTTC.

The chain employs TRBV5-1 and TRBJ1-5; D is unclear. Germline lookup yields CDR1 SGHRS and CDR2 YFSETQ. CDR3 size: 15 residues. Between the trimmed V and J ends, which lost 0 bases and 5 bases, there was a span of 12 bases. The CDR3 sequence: CASSLGPGRDQPQHF. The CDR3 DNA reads TGCGCCAGCAGCTTGGGCCCGGGGAGGGATCAGCCCCAGCATTTT.

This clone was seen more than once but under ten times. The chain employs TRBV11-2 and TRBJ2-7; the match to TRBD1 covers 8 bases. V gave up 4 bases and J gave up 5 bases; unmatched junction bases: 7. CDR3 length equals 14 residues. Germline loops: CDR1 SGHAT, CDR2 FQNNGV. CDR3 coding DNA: TGTGCCAGCAGCTCCCACAGGGGGGTCAACGAGCAGTACTTC. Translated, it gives CASSSHRGVNEQYF.

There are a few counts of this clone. CDR3: CASSKWDRGSSYEQYF. The CDR3, as DNA: TGCGCCAGCAGCAAATGGGACAGGGGAAGCTCCTACGAGCAGTACTTC. V usage is TRBV5-1 and J usage is TRBJ2-7; 10 nucleotides align to TRBD1. CDR1 is SGHRS, CDR2 YFSETQ, per germline. The CDR3 extends over 16 amino acids. The junction had 7 bases not matched to a gene; V was cut back by 4 bases and J by 0 bases. The full variable domain, with the rest looked up from reference TRBV5-1 and TRBJ2-7, is KAGVTQTPRYLIKTRGQQVTLSCSPISGHRSVSWYQQTPGQGLQFLFEYFSETQRNKGNFPGRFSGRQFSNSRSEMNVSTLELGDSALYLCASSKWDRGSSYEQYFGPGTRLTVT.

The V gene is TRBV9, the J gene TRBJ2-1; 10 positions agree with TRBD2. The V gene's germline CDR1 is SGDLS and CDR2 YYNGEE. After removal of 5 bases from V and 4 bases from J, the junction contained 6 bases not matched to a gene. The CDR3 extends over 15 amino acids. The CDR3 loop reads CASSLAGGRYNEQFF. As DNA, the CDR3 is TGTGCCAGCAGTTTAGCGGGAGGCCGATACAATGAGCAGTTCTTC.

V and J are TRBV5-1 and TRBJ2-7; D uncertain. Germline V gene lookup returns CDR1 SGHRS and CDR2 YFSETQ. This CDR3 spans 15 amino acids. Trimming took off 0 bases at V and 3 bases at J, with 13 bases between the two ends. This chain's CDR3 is CASSLDPSTIYEQYF. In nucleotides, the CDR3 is TGCGCCAGCAGCTTGGATCCATCAACCATCTACGAGCAGTACTTC. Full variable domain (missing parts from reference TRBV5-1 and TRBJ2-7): KAGVTQTPRYLIKTRGQQVTLSCSPISGHRSVSWYQQTPGQGLQFLFEYFSETQRNKGNFPGRFSGRQFSNSRSEMNVSTLELGDSALYLCASSLDPSTIYEQYFGPGTRLTVT.